These 15 T cell receptor beta chains came from one sample sequenced in a study of CD8 T cells in Susac syndrome (dated by TCRdb to between 2018 and 2020). Library preparation used the immunoSEQ multiplex PCR assay. RNA was extracted with the RNeasy kit and 0.5 to 1 ug was reverse transcribed using random hexamers. TCRdb took the public reads, trimmed them with fastp at Q25, ran MiXCR for clone calling and kept in-frame beta chains. Every entry covers one CDR3 protein and lists the most common genes and DNA from its rows. The sample table contains more than 100,000 distinct CDR3 sequences; only one count was recorded for 85% to 95% of them. The ten most abundant clones make up roughly 0.29% of the sample. Sequencing input: CD8+ T cells from PBMCs. These receptors were obtained from a human donor with Susac syndrome.

The chain employs TRBV19 and TRBJ1-2; D perhaps matches TRBD1 (5 bases). Trimming took off 8 bases at V and 10 bases at J, with 17 bases between the two ends. The CDR3 length is 12 residues. The germline CDR1 and CDR2 sequences are LNHDA and SQIVND (reference sequence). CDR3 sequence (DNA): TGTGCCAGTCTTTCCGGGACTTGGGACTACACCTTC. Translated: CASLSGTWDYTF.

The V call is TRBV7-9, the J call TRBJ1-1; D not resolved. Per the germline V gene, CDR1 is SEHNR and CDR2 is FQNEAQ (reference sequence). This CDR3 comprises 14 residues. Trimming took 2 bases from V and 2 from J, leaving 9 bases between them. In DNA, the CDR3 is TGTGCCAGCAGCTTATACGACGGTAACACTGAAGCTTTCTTT. It translates to CASSLYDGNTEAFF.

This chain joins TRBV12-3 or TRBV12-4 and TRBJ2-2; either TRBD1 or TRBD2 may fit D (7 bases each). The CDR3 spans 15 residues. Trimming removed 5 bases at V and 0 bases at J, with 10 bases between. The CDR3 region is CASSPGGANTGELFF. CDR3 bases: TGTGCCAGCAGTCCAGGGGGGGCGAACACCGGGGAGCTGTTTTTT.

This clonotype occurred once. This chain links TRBV19 with TRBJ1-2; TRBD1 might be the D (6 bases). The V and J ends lost 7 bases and 4 bases respectively, with 13 bases between them. Germline V gene lookup returns CDR1 LNHDA and CDR2 SQIVND (reference sequence). The CDR3 consists of 13 residues. The CDR3 DNA reads as TGTGCCAGTACCCCAGGGGTGGGCTATGGCTACACCTTC. Residues: CASTPGVGYGYTF.

V and J are TRBV9 and TRBJ2-7; D is undetermined. The CDR3 sequence is 14 residues long. Trimming cost V 0 bases and J 2 bases, with 9 bases left between them. In germline, CDR1 is SGDLS, CDR2 YYNGEE. The CDR3 DNA reads TGTGCCAGCAGCGTAGACTCATCACCCTACGAGCAGTACTTC. Encoded protein: CASSVDSSPYEQYF.

The rearrangement uses TRBV11-2 and TRBJ2-1; no reliable D call. The V gene lost 1 base and the J gene lost 9 bases, with 7 bases spanning the gap. The germline gives CDR1 SGHAT, CDR2 FQNNGV. CDR3 length equals 12 residues. The CDR3 protein is CASSLVAPEQFF. The CDR3 region has the DNA TGTGCCAGCAGCTTAGTCGCCCCTGAGCAGTTCTTC.

V is TRBV12-3 or TRBV12-4 and J is TRBJ1-2; TRBD1 matches at 10 bases. The CDR3 runs 14 residues. The trim removed 6 bases at V and 6 bases at J, leaving 7 bases unmatched. CDR3 sequence reads: CASSLGGTGDGYTF. DNA of the CDR3: TGTGCCAGCAGCCTAGGGGGGACAGGGGATGGCTACACCTTC.

The CDR3 nucleotides are TGCAGCGGGGCAGGGCTCTATGGCTACACCTTC. This sequence encodes CSGAGLYGYTF. The chain is built from TRBV29-1 and TRBJ1-2; D possibly corresponds to TRBD1 (5 bases). V was shortened by 7 bases and J by 4 bases, with 10 bases between the two germline ends. The CDR3 loop spans 11 amino acids. Per germline, CDR1 SQVTM and CDR2 ANQGSEA.

The chain couples TRBV3-1 to TRBJ2-1; D might be TRBD1 (6 bases). Looked up from germline, CDR1 is LGHDT and CDR2 is YNNKEL (reference sequence). V shed 4 bases and J shed 4 bases, with 11 bases lying between them. This CDR3 has 14 amino acids. The CDR3 nucleotides read TGTGCCAGCAGCCGGCCCGACAGGTACAATGAGCAGTTCTTC. Translated, it gives CASSRPDRYNEQFF.

This clonotype was detected only once. This chain joins TRBV6-2 or TRBV6-3 and TRBJ2-7; D is possibly TRBD2 (5 bases). CDR1 MNHEY and CDR2 SVGEGT come from the germline V gene. With 7 bases removed from V and 7 bases from J, the gap between germline ends came to 17 bases. The CDR3 has 13 residues. The CDR3 loop is CASTTMRAGEQYF. CDR3 bases: TGTGCCAGCACCACGATGAGGGCCGGAGAGCAGTACTTC.

The chain carries TRBV11-2 and TRBJ2-7, with a tentative D call TRBD1 (5 bases). CDR1 is SGHAT, CDR2 FQNNGV, per germline. CDR3 length: 15 residues. The V gene lost 0 bases and the J gene lost 5 bases, with 14 bases spanning the gap. This CDR3 is CASSLELGQGNEQYF. CDR3 sequence (DNA): TGTGCCAGCAGCTTAGAGTTGGGGCAGGGCAACGAGCAGTACTTC.

The chain has TRBV29-1 and TRBJ1-1; no firm D call. V lost 6 bases to trimming and J lost 6 bases, with 11 bases between them. This CDR3 comprises 11 residues. Germline CDR1 reads SQVTM; CDR2 reads ANQGSEA. This chain's CDR3 is CSVALSAEAFF. In nucleotides, the CDR3 is TGCAGCGTCGCCCTGTCGGCTGAAGCTTTCTTT.

This clonotype has a single count. The chain combines TRBV4-3 with TRBJ2-1; D not certain. The V gene lost 1 base and the J gene lost 0 bases, with 7 bases spanning the gap. The germline CDR1 and CDR2 sequences are LGHNA and YSLEER. This CDR3 has 15 residues. CDR3 residues: CASSQGFGSYNEQFF. For the CDR3, the DNA is TGCGCCAGCAGCCAAGGGTTTGGCTCCTACAATGAGCAGTTCTTC.

The chain joins TRBV6-2 or TRBV6-3 to TRBJ1-2; 9 bases agree with TRBD1. Looked up from germline, CDR1 is MNHEY and CDR2 is SVGEGT. This CDR3 is built from 15 residues. V lost 6 bases and J lost 3; bases outside the gene matches: 8. This chain's CDR3 is CASSLSGTGHYGYTF. CDR3 nucleotides: TGTGCCAGCAGCCTGTCCGGGACAGGGCACTATGGCTACACCTTC.

V gene TRBV9 combines with J gene TRBJ2-7; tentatively, D is TRBD1 or TRBD2 (5 bases each). Trimming took 0 bases from V and 5 from J, leaving 12 bases between them. CDR1 and CDR2 from the germline V gene are SGDLS and YYNGEE. This CDR3 region has 14 residues. The CDR3 here is CASSVEGTGDEQYF. The CDR3 bases are TGTGCCAGCAGCGTAGAGGGGACCGGGGACGAGCAGTACTTC.